The rows below give T cell receptor beta chains drawn from one sample of a study of T-cell memory formation after mild COVID-19. Via MiXCR, TCRdb re-called the 5' RACE reads, giving one row per CDR3 protein. The sample has approximately 230,000 distinct CDR3 sequences; 15% to 20% are singletons. Sequences were obtained from PBMCs or a T cell subset sorted from them (not recorded which). Receptor source: a young man who had mild COVID-19 (a few samples of this study predate the infection). Cell type and time point are not known. Both conserved end residues are part of each CDR3. D genes are given only for firm matches. Not all rows give a size; the values are once, few, many and, for expanded clones, a class.

>TRBJ2-1|NA|TRBD1|TRBV7-2
TGTGCCAGCAGCTATAACCGGGACAGGGGGTTCGTTAGTGAGCAGTTCTTC
CASSYNRDRGFVSEQFF
>TRBJ2-3|NA|NA|TRBV11-2
TGTGCCAGCAGATCCCTCATGGGGGGAAGCACAGATACGCAGTTTTTT
CASRSLMGGSTDTQFF
>TRBJ1-5|NA|NA|TRBV20-1
TGCAGTGCTGACAGTTCTTTATTCAATCAGCCCCAGCATTTT
CSADSSLFNQPQHF
>TRBJ2-7|NA|TRBD1|TRBV5-1
TGCGCCAGCAGCTTGACAGGGGACAGGGGGCGCTACGAGCAGTACTTC
CASSLTGDRGRYEQYF
>TRBJ1-2|NA|TRBD1|TRBV18
TGTGCCAGCTCACTACCCTATGACAGGGGCTATGGCTACACCTTC
CASSLPYDRGYGYTF
>TRBJ2-5|NA|TRBD1|TRBV19
TGTGCCAGTAGCGGGACAGGGGGTTCACAGACCCAGTACTTC
CASSGTGGSQTQYF
>TRBJ1-2|NA|NA|TRBV7-2
TGTGCCAGCAGCTTCGCAGTTCGAGGAAACAACTATGGCTACACCTTC
CASSFAVRGNNYGYTF
>TRBJ2-3|few|NA|TRBV11-2
TGTGCCAGCAGGTCCCGGGACTTTCAGTATTTT
CASRSRDFQYF
>TRBJ1-4|NA|NA|TRBV12-3/TRBV12-4
TGTGCCAGCAGTTTGGGCAGGCTGGGAAAACTGTTTTTT
CASSLGRLGKLFF
>TRBJ1-3|few|NA|TRBV29-1
TGCAGCGTCCGAAAACAAAGTTCAGACACCATATATTTT
CSVRKQSSDTIYF